The 15 T cell receptor beta chains below come from one sample, sequenced in a study of OX40 agonist ivuxolimab in advanced cancers. Assay: immunoSEQ multiplex PCR; the TCRdb copy retains only in-frame clones and omits some. The profile shows approximately 70,000 clones, around 83% of them singletons. Sequenced here: CD4+ or CD8+ T cells sorted from blood, sampled in a trial of the OX40 agonist ivuxolimab. The receptors come from an adult with an advanced solid tumor such as melanoma, head and neck, liver or kidney cancer.

CDR3 sequence: CASRLSADRRYEQYF. The CDR3 DNA reads TGTGCCAGCAGGCTAAGCGCGGACAGACGTTACGAGCAGTACTTC. The chain joins TRBV6-5 to TRBJ2-7, with D possibly being TRBD1 (6 bases). Germline lookup yields CDR1 MNHEY and CDR2 SVGAGI. The CDR3 contains 15 residues. V gave up 6 bases and J gave up 4 bases, with 19 bases separating them.

Details on this clone: Other DNA sequences within the sample encode an identical CDR3. CDR3 sequence reads: CASSFTAGATEAFF. The CDR3 coding sequence is TGTGCCAGCAGCTTTACTGCAGGGGCCACTGAAGCTTTCTTT. V usage is TRBV5-4 and J usage is TRBJ1-1, with D perhaps TRBD1 (6 bases). The length of the CDR3 is 14 residues. Deletions cut 2 bases from V and 4 bases from J, with 12 bases between. Germline V gene sequence: CDR1 SGHNT, CDR2 YYREEE (reference sequence).

The J gene is TRBJ2-4, the V gene TRBV15; 15 bases line up with TRBD2. J gave up 4 bases and V 3 bases, and 1 base lay outside the gene matches. From germline, CDR1 is LNHNV and CDR2 YYDKDF (reference sequence). The CDR3 sequence is 16 residues long. CDR3 region: CATSRGLAGGKNIQYF. In DNA, the CDR3 is TGTGCCACCAGCAGGGGACTAGCGGGAGGTAAAAACATTCAGTACTTC.

V and J are TRBV6-5 and TRBJ2-1; 9 nucleotides match TRBD2. The germline V gene encodes CDR1 MNHEY and CDR2 SVGAGI. The junction had 10 bases not matched to a gene; V was cut back by 4 bases and J by 9 bases. The CDR3 contains 15 residues. This CDR3 reads CASSSSGGMVGEQFF. CDR3 sequence (DNA): TGTGCCAGCAGTTCCAGCGGGGGGATGGTGGGTGAGCAGTTCTTC.

The genes are TRBV27 and TRBJ2-2; 8 bases fit TRBD1. The V and J ends lost 3 bases and 5 bases, in that order; junction bases with no gene match: 2. Germline assignment: CDR1 MNHEY and CDR2 SMNVEV (reference sequence). The CDR3 covers 14 residues. CDR3 protein: CASSLWTGTGELFF. Here the CDR3 DNA reads TGTGCCAGCAGTTTGTGGACAGGGACCGGGGAGCTGTTTTTT.

This clone appeared a few times. In DNA form, the CDR3 reads TGCAGCGTTGAAGTCCCAGTAAGGAACACTGAAGCTTTCTTT. Protein sequence: CSVEVPVRNTEAFF. The chain joins TRBV29-1 to TRBJ1-1; no clear D. Trimming took 1 base from V and 1 from J, leaving 10 bases between them. The germline gives CDR1 SQVTM, CDR2 ANQGSEA. The CDR3 consists of 14 residues.

By sample share, this clone is medium-sized. The CDR3 region has the DNA TGTGCCAGCAGCGTAGCTGGCGACAGGGCAACTTCACCCCTCCACTTT. Protein: CASSVAGDRATSPLHF. The J gene is TRBJ1-6, the V gene TRBV9; 7 nucleotides align to TRBD1. V lost 0 bases and J lost 9; bases outside the gene matches: 9. The CDR3 sequence is 16 residues long. The V gene's germline CDR1 is SGDLS and CDR2 YYNGEE.

The rearrangement joins TRBV7-2 to TRBJ2-6; no reliable D call. V gave up 6 bases and J gave up 0 bases, with 6 bases separating them. This CDR3 contains 14 residues. The germline gives CDR1 SGHTA, CDR2 FQGNSA. The chain's CDR3 is CASSYNSGANVLTF. CDR3 DNA sequence: TGTGCCAGCAGTTACAACTCTGGGGCCAACGTCCTGACTTTC.

V usage is TRBV2 and J usage is TRBJ1-5; 8 bases are a match to TRBD1. This CDR3 has 15 residues. The germline V gene encodes CDR1 SNHLY and CDR2 FYNNEI. The junction had 8 bases not matched to a gene; V was cut back by 3 bases and J by 7 bases. The CDR3 bases are TGTGCCAGCAGTGATGTCCCCAGGGGGCTACAGCCCCAGCATTTT. Amino acids: CASSDVPRGLQPQHF.

A remark on this clone: The sample holds other DNA sequences that translate to the same CDR3. V and J are TRBV2 and TRBJ2-7, with D uncertain. The V gene lost 6 bases and the J gene lost 2 bases, with 5 bases spanning the gap. From germline, CDR1 is SNHLY and CDR2 FYNNEI. CDR3 length: 11 amino acids. In DNA form, the CDR3 reads TGTGCCAGCAGCGAAACCTACGAGCAGTACTTC. Translated: CASSETYEQYF.

The rearrangement uses TRBV5-1 and TRBJ1-4; TRBD1 aligns across 9 bases. Germline CDR1 is SGHRS and CDR2 is YFSETQ. V shed 4 bases, J shed 5 bases, and the junction held 3 bases outside the gene matches. CDR3 length: 14 amino acids. CDR3 in DNA: TGCGCCAGCAGCGGGACAGGGAGGAATGAAAAACTGTTTTTT. Protein: CASSGTGRNEKLFF. The whole variable domain, filled in from reference TRBV5-1 and TRBJ1-4, reads KAGVTQTPRYLIKTRGQQVTLSCSPISGHRSVSWYQQTPGQGLQFLFEYFSETQRNKGNFPGRFSGRQFSNSRSEMNVSTLELGDSALYLCASSGTGRNEKLFFGSGTQLSVL.

The genes are TRBV6-1 and TRBJ2-3; perhaps TRBD2 as D (6 bases). V dropped 6 bases and J dropped 2 bases, with 15 bases sitting between them. The CDR3 totals 15 residues. CDR1 MNHNS and CDR2 SASEGT come from the germline V gene. The CDR3 bases are TGTGCCAGCAGGGGTAGGCGGGGCTACACAGATACGCAGTATTTT. As protein: CASRGRRGYTDTQYF.

The chain is built from TRBV20-1 and TRBJ1-2; D is possibly TRBD1 (5 bases). There are 10 residues in the CDR3. Trimming removed 6 bases at V and 4 bases at J, with 6 bases between. The germline gives CDR1 DFQATT, CDR2 SNEGSKA (reference sequence). The CDR3 bases are TGCAGTGCCGGGACCTATGGCTACACCTTC. Amino acids: CSAGTYGYTF.

The V and J genes are TRBV11-2 and TRBJ2-2; perhaps TRBD2 as D (6 bases). CDR3 length: 14 amino acids. V lost 5 bases and J 7 bases, leaving 14 bases between the germline ends. In germline, CDR1 is SGHAT, CDR2 FQNNGV. The CDR3 coding sequence is TGTGCCAGCAGCGGGACTTCTCGGGGCGGGGAGCTGTTTTTT. It codes for CASSGTSRGGELFF.

This clone was detected a few times. The V and J genes are TRBV21-1 and TRBJ2-7. TRBV21-1 is deemed a pseudogene. The CDR3 totals 14 residues. The DNA of the CDR3 is TGTGCCAGCGGTCTATCAAGAACGCTCTACGAGCAGTACGTC. Its protein is CASGLSRTLYEQYV.